This T cell receptor (beta chain) was identified during a study of cytomegalovirus exposure and HLA in healthy donors. PCR amplification relied on 60 Vbeta primers (plus 13 Jbeta primers). Source study methods: Later reanalysis found around 80 million unique TCR beta chains, around 9.9 million of them shared. Clones were sequenced by immunoSEQ multiplex PCR, and TCRdb holds only the in-frame ones, with some missing. V and J calls and clone size are copied from that table; D and trimming were computed from the DNA. Of over 100,000 clones in the sample, 81% were seen once. The CDR3 spans 15 residues. From germline, CDR1 is GTSNPN and CDR2 SVGIG (reference sequence). Trimming cost V 2 bases and J 4 bases; bases outside gene matches: 9.

This clonotype was obtained from a woman aged 25 to 45 in good health and CMV-seronegative. The specimen was PBMCs. J is TRBJ1-2 and V is TRBV30; 8 bases fit TRBD1. The CDR3 region has the DNA TGTGCCTGGAGTTCACGGTGGACAGGGTTCTATGGCTACACCTTC. This sequence encodes CAWSSRWTGFYGYTF.